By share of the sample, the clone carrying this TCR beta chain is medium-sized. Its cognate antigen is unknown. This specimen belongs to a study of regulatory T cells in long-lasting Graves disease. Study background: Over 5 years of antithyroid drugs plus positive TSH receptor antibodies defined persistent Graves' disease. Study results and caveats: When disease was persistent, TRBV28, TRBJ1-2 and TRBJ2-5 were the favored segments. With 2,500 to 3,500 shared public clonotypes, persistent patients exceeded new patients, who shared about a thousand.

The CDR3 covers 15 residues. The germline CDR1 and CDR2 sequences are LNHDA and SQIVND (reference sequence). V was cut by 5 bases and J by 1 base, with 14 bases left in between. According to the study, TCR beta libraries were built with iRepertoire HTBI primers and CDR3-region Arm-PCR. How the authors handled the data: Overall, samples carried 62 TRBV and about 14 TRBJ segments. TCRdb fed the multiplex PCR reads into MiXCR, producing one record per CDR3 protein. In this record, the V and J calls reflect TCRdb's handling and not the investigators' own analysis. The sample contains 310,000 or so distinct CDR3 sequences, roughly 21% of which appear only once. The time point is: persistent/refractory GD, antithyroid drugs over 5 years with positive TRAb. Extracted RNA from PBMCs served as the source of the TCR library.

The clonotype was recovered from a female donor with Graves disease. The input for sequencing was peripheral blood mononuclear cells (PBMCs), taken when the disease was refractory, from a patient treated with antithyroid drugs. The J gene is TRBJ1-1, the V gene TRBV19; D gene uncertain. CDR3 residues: CASSPFAASNTEAFF. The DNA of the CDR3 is TGTGCCAGTAGTCCGTTCGCAGCCTCGAACACTGAAGCTTTCTTT.